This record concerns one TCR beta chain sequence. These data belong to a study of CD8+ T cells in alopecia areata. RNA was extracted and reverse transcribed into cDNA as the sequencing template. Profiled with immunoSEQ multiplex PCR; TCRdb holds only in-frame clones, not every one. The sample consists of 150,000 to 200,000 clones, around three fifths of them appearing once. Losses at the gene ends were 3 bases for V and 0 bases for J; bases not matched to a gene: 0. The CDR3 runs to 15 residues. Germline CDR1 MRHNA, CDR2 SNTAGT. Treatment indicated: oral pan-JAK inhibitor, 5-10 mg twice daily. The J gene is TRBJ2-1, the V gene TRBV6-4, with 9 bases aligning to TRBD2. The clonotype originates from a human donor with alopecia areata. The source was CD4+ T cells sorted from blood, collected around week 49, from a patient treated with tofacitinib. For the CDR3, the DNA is TGTGCCAGCAGTGAAGCGGGGGGCTCCTACAATGAGCAGTTCTTC. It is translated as CASSEAGGSYNEQFF.